Reported below is one TCR beta chain. The method was immunoSEQ multiplex PCR; TCRdb's version includes in-frame clones alone and lacks a portion of them. The sample lists fewer than 500,000 clones; around 91% were seen once. This CDR3 is built from 11 residues. Germline CDR1 is DFQATT and CDR2 is SNEGSKA (reference sequence). Trimming took off 2 bases at V and 6 bases at J, with 8 bases between the two ends. Treatment indicated: approximately 18 received Ad26.COV2.S at low or high dose, single or two shots; about 5 received placebo; per-sample allocation not given. Material that was analyzed had been drawn on day 63 after the first vaccine or placebo injection. An 18-55-year-old adult in Boston served as donor. The record originates from a study of Ad26.COV2.S vaccination and SARS-CoV-2 variants.

V and J are TRBV20-1 and TRBJ2-7; D is undetermined. Here the sequenced sample was peripheral blood, taken in a trial of Ad26.COV2.S vaccine versus placebo. This clonotype was sampled from a person aged 18-60 years who received the Ad26.COV2.S COVID-19 vaccine or a placebo. The CDR3 sequence is CSARQAGEQYF. The CDR3 DNA sequence: TGCAGTGCTAGACAGGCTGGCGAGCAGTACTTC.